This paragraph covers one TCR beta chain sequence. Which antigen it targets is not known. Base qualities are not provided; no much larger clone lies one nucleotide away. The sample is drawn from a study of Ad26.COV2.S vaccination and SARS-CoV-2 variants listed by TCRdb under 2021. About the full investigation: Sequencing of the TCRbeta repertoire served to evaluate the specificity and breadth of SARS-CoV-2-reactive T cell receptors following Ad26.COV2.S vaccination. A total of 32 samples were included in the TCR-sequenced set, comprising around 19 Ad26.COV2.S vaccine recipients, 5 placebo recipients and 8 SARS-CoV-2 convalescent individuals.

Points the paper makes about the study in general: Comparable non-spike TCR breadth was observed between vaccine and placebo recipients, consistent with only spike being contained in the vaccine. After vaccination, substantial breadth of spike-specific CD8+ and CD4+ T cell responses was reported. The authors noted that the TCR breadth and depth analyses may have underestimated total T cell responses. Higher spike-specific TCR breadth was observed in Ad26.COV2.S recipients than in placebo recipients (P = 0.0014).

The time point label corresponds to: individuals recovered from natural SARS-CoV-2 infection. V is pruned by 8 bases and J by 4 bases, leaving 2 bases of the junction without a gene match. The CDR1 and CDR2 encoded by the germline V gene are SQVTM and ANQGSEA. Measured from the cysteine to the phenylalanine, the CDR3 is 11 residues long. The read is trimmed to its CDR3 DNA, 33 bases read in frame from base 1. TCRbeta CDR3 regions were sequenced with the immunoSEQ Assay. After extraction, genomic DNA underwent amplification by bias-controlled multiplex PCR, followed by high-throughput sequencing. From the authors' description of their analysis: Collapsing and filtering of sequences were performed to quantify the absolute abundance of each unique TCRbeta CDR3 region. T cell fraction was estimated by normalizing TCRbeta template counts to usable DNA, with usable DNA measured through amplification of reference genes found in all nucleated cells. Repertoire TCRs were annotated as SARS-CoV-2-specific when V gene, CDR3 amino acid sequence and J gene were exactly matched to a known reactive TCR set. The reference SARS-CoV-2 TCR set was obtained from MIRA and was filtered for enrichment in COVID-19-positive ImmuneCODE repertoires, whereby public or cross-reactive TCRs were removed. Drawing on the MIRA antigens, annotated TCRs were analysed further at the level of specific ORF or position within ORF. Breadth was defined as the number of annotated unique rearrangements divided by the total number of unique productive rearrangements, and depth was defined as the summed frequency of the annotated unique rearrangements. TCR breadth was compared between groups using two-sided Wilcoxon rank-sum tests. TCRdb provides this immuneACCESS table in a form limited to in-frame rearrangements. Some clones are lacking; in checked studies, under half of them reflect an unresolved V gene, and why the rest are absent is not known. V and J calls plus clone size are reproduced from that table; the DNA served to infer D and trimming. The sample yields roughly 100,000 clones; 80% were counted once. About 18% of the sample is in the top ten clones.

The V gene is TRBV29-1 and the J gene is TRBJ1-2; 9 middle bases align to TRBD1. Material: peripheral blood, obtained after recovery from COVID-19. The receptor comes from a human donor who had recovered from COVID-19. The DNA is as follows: TGCAGCCAGGACAGGGGCTATGGCTACACCTTC. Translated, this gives CSQDRGYGYTF.